The rows below give T cell receptor beta chains drawn from one sample of a study of CD8+ T cells in alopecia areata. The table came from immunoSEQ multiplex PCR; TCRdb's copy has only in-frame clones and leaves some out. This table has 100,000 to 130,000 clones, approximately 63% appearing once. Sample: CD8+ T cells sorted from blood. These receptors all come from a human donor in good health. Each CDR3 is given with its conserved first and last residue. A D gene is named only where the DNA matches it firmly. Clone size, where shown, is once, few, many, or a class for clones that have expanded.

d_gene	v_gene	abundance	j_gene	CDR3aa	CDR3nt
-	TRBV15	-	TRBJ2-1	CATSSIGSPYNEQFF	TGTGCCACCAGCAGTATAGGGTCCCCCTACAATGAGCAGTTCTTC
TRBD1	TRBV30	-	TRBJ2-3	CAWSHGTGAGDTQYF	TGTGCCTGGAGTCACGGGACAGGGGCTGGAGATACGCAGTATTTT
-	TRBV15	-	TRBJ2-2	CATSLELAANTGELFF	TGTGCCACCAGCCTGGAGTTAGCGGCGAACACCGGGGAGCTGTTTTTT
-	TRBV19	-	TRBJ2-3	CASSIWGASTDTQYF	TGTGCCAGTAGTATTTGGGGGGCCAGCACAGATACGCAGTATTTT
-	TRBV29-1	-	TRBJ1-2	CSAYCLGALGYTF	TGCAGCGCCTACTGCCTGGGGGCATTAGGCTACACCTTC
-	TRBV13	-	TRBJ2-7	CASSTQVRSYEQYF	TGTGCCAGCAGCACTCAGGTCCGCTCCTACGAGCAGTACTTC
-	TRBV6-1	large	TRBJ1-5	CASSEGVGEGNQPQHF	TGTGCCAGCAGTGAAGGAGTAGGGGAAGGGAATCAGCCCCAGCATTTT
TRBD2	TRBV13	-	TRBJ2-7	CASSRSGFYEQYF	TGTGCCAGCAGCCGTAGCGGGTTCTACGAGCAGTACTTC
-	TRBV29-1	-	TRBJ1-5	CSVARGRSRENYSNQPQHF	TGCAGCGTTGCCCGCGGTCGAAGCCGCGAGAACTATAGCAATCAGCCCCAGCATTTT
-	TRBV9	-	TRBJ2-1	CASSADGLTYNEQFF	TGTGCCAGCAGCGCGGACGGATTGACCTACAATGAGCAGTTCTTC
TRBD1	TRBV6-4	few	TRBJ1-2	CASSATGTGRIYGYTF	TGTGCCAGCAGCGCCACCGGGACAGGCCGGATCTATGGCTACACCTTC
TRBD2	TRBV2	-	TRBJ2-4	CASSEIAGGSKNIQYF	TGTGCCAGCAGTGAAATAGCGGGGGGGTCCAAAAACATTCAGTACTTC
-	TRBV7-8	-	TRBJ1-6	CASSLRRSSYNSPLHF	TGTGCCAGCAGCTTGAGAAGGAGCTCCTATAATTCACCCCTCCACTTT
TRBD2	TRBV30	-	TRBJ2-1	CAWRTGTSLGDEQFF	TGTGCCTGGAGGACAGGGACTAGCTTAGGGGATGAGCAGTTCTTC
-	TRBV4-3	-	TRBJ2-4	CASSQDPTNIQYF	TGCGCCAGCAGCCAAGACCCGACAAACATTCAGTACTTC
TRBD1	TRBV27	-	TRBJ1-2	CASSRGNYGYTF	TGTGCCAGCAGCAGGGGGAACTATGGCTACACCTTC
-	TRBV5-6	-	TRBJ2-1	CASSLSADYNEQFF	TGTGCCAGCAGCTTGAGTGCAGACTACAATGAGCAGTTCTTC
-	TRBV7-2	-	TRBJ2-2	CASSSSLAGSGELFF	TGTGCCAGCAGCTCCTCGCTGGCGGGGTCCGGGGAGCTGTTTTTT
TRBD2	TRBV2	-	TRBJ2-1	CASSASGGRNNEQFF	TGTGCCAGCAGTGCCAGCGGGGGGCGTAACAATGAGCAGTTCTTC
TRBD2	TRBV13	-	TRBJ2-3	CASSLYSGSTDTQYF	TGTGCCAGCAGCCTCTATAGCGGGAGCACAGATACGCAGTATTTT
-	TRBV7-6	-	TRBJ1-1	CASSLVQIDSGEAFF	TGTGCCAGCAGCTTAGTGCAGATAGATTCGGGTGAAGCTTTCTTT
TRBD2	TRBV15	-	TRBJ2-2	CATSSTIAGGNTGELFF	TGTGCCACCAGCAGTACTATAGCGGGGGGGAACACCGGGGAGCTGTTTTTT
TRBD2	TRBV6-5	-	TRBJ2-5	CASSYSGLAGGETQYF	TGTGCCAGCAGTTACTCCGGTCTAGCGGGTGGAGAGACCCAGTACTTC
-	TRBV23-1	-	TRBJ1-6	CASSPLRALREPLHF	TGCGCCAGCAGTCCCCTCAGGGCCCTTCGCGAGCCCCTCCACTTT
TRBD1	TRBV27	-	TRBJ2-3	CASSVIPGQGTDTQYF	TGTGCCAGCAGTGTTATCCCGGGACAGGGGACAGATACGCAGTATTTT
TRBD2	TRBV5-4	-	TRBJ2-7	CASSTTRGVYEQYF	TGTGCCAGCAGCACTACCCGGGGGGTCTACGAGCAGTACTTC
-	TRBV2	-	TRBJ1-2	CASSEVGEGGYGYTF	TGTGCCAGCAGTGAAGTGGGTGAAGGAGGCTATGGCTACACCTTC
-	TRBV11-2	-	TRBJ2-3	CASSLAPGGDTQYF	TGTGCCAGCAGCTTAGCGCCGGGTGGAGATACGCAGTATTTT
-	TRBV7-9	-	TRBJ2-1	CASLRGNEQFF	TGTGCCAGCCTTAGGGGCAATGAGCAGTTCTTC
TRBD1	TRBV11-1	-	TRBJ2-1	CASSLRSAGGFWEQFF	TGTGCCAGCAGCTTAAGGTCGGCAGGGGGCTTTTGGGAGCAGTTCTTC
TRBD1	TRBV18	-	TRBJ2-7	CASSPVTGGYEQYF	TGTGCCAGCTCACCAGTTACAGGGGGGTACGAGCAGTACTTC
-	TRBV29-1	-	TRBJ1-2	CSVPVGRGLGYTF	TGCAGCGTTCCGGTGGGGAGGGGTCTGGGCTACACCTTC
-	TRBV7-2	once	TRBJ1-6	CASSLGGSGSPLHF	TGTGCCAGCAGCTTGGGTGGGTCGGGTTCACCCCTCCACTTT
-	TRBV30	-	TRBJ1-2	CAWSFPGGARGYTF	TGTGCCTGGAGCTTCCCGGGGGGGGCGCGAGGCTACACCTTC
TRBD2	TRBV4-3	-	TRBJ2-7	CASSLGSGGTYEQYF	TGCGCCAGCAGCCTGGGTAGCGGGGGTACCTACGAGCAGTACTTC
-	TRBV30	-	TRBJ2-7	CAWSVGGGSEQYF	TGTGCCTGGAGTGTGGGGGGCGGGTCCGAGCAGTACTTC
TRBD2	TRBV6-5	-	TRBJ2-3	CASSYSAGGGTDTQYF	TGTGCCAGCAGTTACTCTGCGGGGGGGGGCACAGATACGCAGTATTTT
-	TRBV29-1	-	TRBJ1-4	CSVREATNEKLFF	TGCAGCGTCCGGGAGGCAACTAATGAAAAACTGTTTTTT
-	TRBV6-5	-	TRBJ1-2	CASSVGLFYGYTF	TGTGCCAGCAGTGTGGGACTATTCTATGGCTACACCTTC
-	TRBV19	-	TRBJ2-1	CASSIDPPREQFF	TGTGCCAGTAGTATAGATCCCCCCCGCGAGCAGTTCTTC
-	TRBV28	-	TRBJ2-5	CASSLILGETQYF	TGTGCCAGCAGTTTAATCTTGGGGGAGACCCAGTACTTC
-	TRBV4-3	-	TRBJ2-6	CASSQDRQGSGANVLTF	TGCGCCAGCAGCCAAGACCGGCAGGGGTCTGGGGCCAACGTCCTGACTTTC
TRBD1	TRBV6-1	-	TRBJ2-7	CASSEEWDRGLNEQYF	TGTGCCAGCAGTGAAGAATGGGACAGGGGGCTAAACGAGCAGTACTTC
TRBD1	TRBV4-3	-	TRBJ1-5	CASSQYDDRDNQPQHF	TGCGCCAGCAGCCAATATGACGACAGGGACAATCAGCCCCAGCATTTT
-	TRBV19	-	TRBJ2-7	CASSIGGSIGTWSYEQYF	TGTGCCAGTAGTATCGGAGGTTCGATAGGGACATGGTCCTACGAGCAGTACTTC
TRBD1	TRBV5-6	-	TRBJ2-1	CASSYYSPGQGYNEQFF	TGTGCCAGCAGCTATTACTCCCCGGGACAGGGATACAATGAGCAGTTCTTC
-	TRBV28	-	TRBJ2-7	CASSLYRVGQYF	TGTGCCAGCAGTCTATACAGGGTCGGGCAGTACTTC
-	TRBV29-1	few	TRBJ2-1	CSVVGSSYNEQFF	TGCAGCGTTGTCGGGAGCTCCTACAATGAGCAGTTCTTC
-	TRBV29-1	few	TRBJ2-1	CSVDTGWDEQFF	TGCAGCGTTGACACAGGGTGGGATGAGCAGTTCTTC
TRBD1	TRBV5-6	-	TRBJ1-6	CASSWGTGQSPLHF	TGTGCCAGCAGCTGGGGGACAGGGCAATCACCCCTCCACTTT
-	TRBV2	-	TRBJ2-1	CARYKSSYNEQFF	TGTGCCAGATACAAGAGCTCCTACAATGAGCAGTTCTTC
-	TRBV7-9	-	TRBJ2-5	CASSLGLADPQETQYF	TGTGCCAGCAGCTTAGGGCTAGCCGACCCCCAAGAGACCCAGTACTTC
-	TRBV5-5	-	TRBJ2-7	CASSPEGGYYEQYF	TGTGCCAGCAGCCCGGAGGGGGGGTACTACGAGCAGTACTTC